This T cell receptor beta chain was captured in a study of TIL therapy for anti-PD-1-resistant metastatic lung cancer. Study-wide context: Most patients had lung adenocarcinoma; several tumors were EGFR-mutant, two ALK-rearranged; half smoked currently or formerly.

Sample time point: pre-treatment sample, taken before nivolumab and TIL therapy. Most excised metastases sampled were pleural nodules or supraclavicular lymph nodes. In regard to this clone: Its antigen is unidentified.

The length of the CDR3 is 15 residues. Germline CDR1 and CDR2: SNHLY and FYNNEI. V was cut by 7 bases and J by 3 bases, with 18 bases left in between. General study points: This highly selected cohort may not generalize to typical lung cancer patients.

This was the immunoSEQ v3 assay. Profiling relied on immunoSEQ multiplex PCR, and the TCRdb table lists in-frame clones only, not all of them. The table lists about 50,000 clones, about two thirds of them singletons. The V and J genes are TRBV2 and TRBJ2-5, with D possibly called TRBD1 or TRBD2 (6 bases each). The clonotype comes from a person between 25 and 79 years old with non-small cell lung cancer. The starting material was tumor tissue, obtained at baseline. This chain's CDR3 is CASIGKQGGKETQYF. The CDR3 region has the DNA TGTGCCAGCATTGGGAAACAGGGAGGTAAAGAGACCCAGTACTTC.